The clone carrying this TCR beta chain was seen ten or more times. Molecular-barcoded quantitative 5'-RACE produced these TCR beta libraries. TCRdb independently ran MiXCR on the 5' RACE reads; one entry per CDR3 protein. The repertoire consists of tens of thousands of distinct CDR3 sequences, with around 2.9% occurring once and the leading ten covering 4.6%. The record originates from a study of CD8 T cells in ankylosing spondylitis. There are 16 residues in the CDR3. The V and J ends lost 4 bases and 0 bases, in that order; junction bases with no gene match: 6. Germline V CDR1 and CDR2: SGDLS, YYNGEE.

The chain employs TRBV9 and TRBJ2-2; 7 positions match TRBD1. The TCR comes from a male donor with ankylosing spondylitis or in good health (not recorded which). Material for sequencing was blood, either unsorted or a sorted T cell fraction (not recorded which). The CDR3 reads CASSMWDSANTGELFF. The CDR3, as DNA: TGTGCCAGCAGCATGTGGGACAGCGCGAACACCGGGGAGCTGTTTTTT.